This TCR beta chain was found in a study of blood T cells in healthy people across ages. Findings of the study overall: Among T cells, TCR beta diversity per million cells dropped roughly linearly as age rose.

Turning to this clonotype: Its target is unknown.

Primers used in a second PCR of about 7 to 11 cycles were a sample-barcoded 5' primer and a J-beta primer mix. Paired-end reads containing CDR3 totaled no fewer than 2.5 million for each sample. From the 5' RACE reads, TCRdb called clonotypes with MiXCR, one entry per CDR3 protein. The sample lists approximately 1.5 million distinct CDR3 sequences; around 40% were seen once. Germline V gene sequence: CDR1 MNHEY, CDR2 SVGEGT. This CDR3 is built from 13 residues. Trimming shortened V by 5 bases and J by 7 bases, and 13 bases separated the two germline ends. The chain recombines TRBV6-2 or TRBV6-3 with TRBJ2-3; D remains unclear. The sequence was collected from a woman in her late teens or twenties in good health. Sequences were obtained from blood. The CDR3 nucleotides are TGTGCCAGCAGTGCGGAGTGGGTACATACGCAGTATTTT. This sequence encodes CASSAEWVHTQYF.